This T cell receptor beta chain derives from a study of PD-1 blockade in classical Hodgkin lymphoma. Note on this clone: What it recognizes is unknown.

Regarding time point: cycle 4 day 1 (C4D1), after five to seven weeks of nivolumab. Relapse after autologous stem cell transplantation occurred in every patient, and brentuximab vedotin exposure varied. Clones were read by immunoSEQ multiplex PCR, and TCRdb kept only the in-frame ones, dropping some. Altogether tens of thousands of clones are present, about 75% being singletons, with the ten largest covering approximately 12%. General observations from the study: Initiation of nivolumab under 1 year after ASCT led to exclusion of patients.

Germline V lookup: CDR1 LNHNV, CDR2 YYDKDF (reference sequence). V lost 0 bases, J lost 0 bases, and 6 bases lay in between. The CDR3 contains 16 residues. The receptor's source is a human donor with classical Hodgkin lymphoma. This chain links TRBV15 with TRBJ2-6; D is unresolved. The material sequenced was peripheral blood mononuclear cells (PBMCs), taken before the fourth cycle of nivolumab. The CDR3 reads CATSRDMASGANVLTF. In nucleotides, the CDR3 is TGTGCCACCAGCAGAGATATGGCCTCTGGGGCCAACGTCCTGACTTTC.